This T cell receptor (beta chain) was identified in a study of OX40 agonist ivuxolimab in advanced cancers. At the level of the study: The treatment was a fully human IgG2 OX40 agonist, ivuxolimab.

Findings and limits, study-wide: On average, CD8+ T cells had more expanded clones than CD4+. At doses 0.1 to 3.0 mg/kg, CD4+ and CD8+ clones expanded. Some patients who did not respond also had low normalized T-cell clonal expansion.

Only a few counts were recorded for this clone. The antigen is unknown. The CDR3 loop spans 16 amino acids. CDR1 and CDR2 from the germline V gene are PRHDT and FYEKMQ (reference sequence). Trimming pared 0 bases from V and 4 bases from J, leaving 13 bases between. Profiled with immunoSEQ multiplex PCR; TCRdb holds only in-frame clones, not every one. Here the sample spans 25,000 to 30,000 clones, around 75% being singletons. This receptor was taken from an adult with an advanced solid tumor such as melanoma, head and neck, liver or kidney cancer. The V call is TRBV13, the J call TRBJ1-5; D remains ambiguous. The source was CD4+ or CD8+ T cells sorted from blood, collected in a trial of the OX40 agonist ivuxolimab. The CDR3 DNA is TGTGCCAGCAGCTTAGGGGCTCGTGGGTTAAATCAGCCCCAGCATTTT. Protein: CASSLGARGLNQPQHF.